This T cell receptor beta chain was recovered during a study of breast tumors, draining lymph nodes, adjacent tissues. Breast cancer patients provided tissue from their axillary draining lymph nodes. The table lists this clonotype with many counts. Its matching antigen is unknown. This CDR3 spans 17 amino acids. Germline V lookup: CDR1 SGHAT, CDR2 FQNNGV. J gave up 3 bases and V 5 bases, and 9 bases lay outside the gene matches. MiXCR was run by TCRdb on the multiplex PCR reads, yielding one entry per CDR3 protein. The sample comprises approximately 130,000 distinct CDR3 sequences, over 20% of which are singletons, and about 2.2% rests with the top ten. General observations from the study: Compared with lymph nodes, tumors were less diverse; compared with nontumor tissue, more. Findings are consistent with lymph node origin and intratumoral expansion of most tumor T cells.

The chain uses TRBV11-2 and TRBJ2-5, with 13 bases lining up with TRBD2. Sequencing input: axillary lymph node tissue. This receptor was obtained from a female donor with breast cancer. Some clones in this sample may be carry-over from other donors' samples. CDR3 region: CASSTGLAGVVEETQYF. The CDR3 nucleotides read TGTGCCAGCAGCACAGGACTAGCGGGAGTTGTAGAAGAGACCCAGTACTTC.